The 16 T cell receptor beta chains reported below all come from one sample, sequenced in a study of vaccination and CD4 T cells after COVID-19. These receptors lack a known antigen. Regarding treatment: approximately nine-day PBMC culture with coronavirus spike peptide pools or control peptides (ViraFEST assay). Cultured CD4+ T cells had their DNA profiled by the Oncomine TCR Beta short-read assay. TCRdb recomputed calls from the PCR reads with MiXCR, one row per CDR3 protein. Of 4,100 or so distinct CDR3 sequences listed, roughly 23% were seen once; the top ten hold roughly 50%. Here the sequenced sample was CD4+ T cells from blood, cultured in vitro, taken after SARS-CoV-2 vaccination. The receptors here all came from a human donor who had recovered from COVID-19.

By its share, this clonotype is medium-sized. The V call is TRBV20-1, the J call TRBJ1-1; TRBD1 matches at 7 bases. The CDR3 totals 15 residues. Germline V gives CDR1 DFQATT, CDR2 SNEGSKA (reference sequence). The V segment lost 3 bases and the J segment 1 base; nucleotides outside the gene matches: 8. CDR3 region: CSARGTGTANTEAFF. The DNA for the CDR3 is TGCAGTGCTAGGGGCACCGGGACAGCGAACACTGAAGCTTTCTTT.

This clonotype is termed medium-sized. The chain links TRBV7-9 to TRBJ1-2; the D gene is possibly TRBD1 (5 bases). The CDR3 extends over 14 amino acids. Germline assignment: CDR1 SEHNR and CDR2 FQNEAQ (reference sequence). V lost 5 bases and J 4 bases, leaving 14 bases between the germline ends. This CDR3 is CASSLQGAGYGYTF. The CDR3 DNA is TGTGCCAGCAGCCTCCAGGGCGCAGGCTATGGCTACACCTTC.

This clonotype is medium-sized (0.01 to 0.1%) by share. The CDR3 region has the DNA TGTGCCAGCAGCTTAGTATTTGGGTACAGTCAAGAGACCCAGTACTTC. This translates into CASSLVFGYSQETQYF. J is TRBJ2-5 and V is TRBV7-8; D remains unclear. The V gene lost 1 base and the J gene lost 2 bases, with 14 bases spanning the gap. Germline values: CDR1 SGHVS, CDR2 FQNEAQ. The CDR3 loop spans 16 amino acids.

This clonotype showed up many times. This rearrangement joins TRBV7-8 to TRBJ1-5; no definite D call. This CDR3 contains 15 residues. The germline V gene has CDR1 SGHVS and CDR2 FQNEAQ. The germline V and J ends were trimmed by 1 base and 1 base, with 8 bases remaining between them. The CDR3 coding sequence is TGTGCCAGCAGCTTAGTGGCCCAAAGCAATCAGCCCCAGCATTTT. Protein: CASSLVAQSNQPQHF.

The chain carries TRBV14 and TRBJ2-7, with D perhaps matching TRBD1 (6 bases). Germline values: CDR1 SGHDN, CDR2 FVKESK. V lost 4 bases and J lost 0, with 13 bases in between. CDR3 length: 15 amino acids. CDR3 residues: CASSPQGHPSYEQYF. The CDR3 DNA sequence: TGTGCCAGCAGCCCACAGGGACACCCCTCCTACGAGCAGTACTTC. Drawing the rest from reference TRBV14 and TRBJ2-7, the complete variable domain is EAGVTQFPSHSVIEKGQTVTLRCDPISGHDNLYWYRRVMGKEIKFLLHFVKESKQDESGMPNNRFLAERTGGTYSTLKVQPAELEDSGVYFCASSPQGHPSYEQYFGPGTRLTVT.

By frequency in the sample, this clonotype is medium-sized. The chain uses TRBV20-1 and TRBJ1-5; TRBD1 agrees at 7 bases. CDR3 length: 14 residues. Germline V gene sequence: CDR1 DFQATT, CDR2 SNEGSKA (reference sequence). J lost 2 bases, V lost 6 bases, and 7 bases had no gene match. The CDR3 DNA reads as TGCAGTGCATTGAGACAGGGCGGCAATCAGCCCCAGCATTTT. Its protein is CSALRQGGNQPQHF.

This clonotype was recorded a few times. The genes are TRBV19 and TRBJ2-7; 9 bases match TRBD1. CDR1 and CDR2 from the germline V gene are LNHDA and SQIVND (reference sequence). This CDR3 contains 14 residues. V was pared by 3 bases and J by 7 bases, with 7 bases of the junction left unmatched. CDR3 nucleotides: TGTGCCAGTAGTATTAACCCCGGGACAGGGGAGCAGTACTTC. Protein product: CASSINPGTGEQYF.

In its sample, this clonotype ranks as medium-sized. The gene calls are TRBV7-9 and TRBJ2-7; D might be TRBD1 or TRBD2, each matching 5 bases. CDR3 length equals 17 residues. Trimming shortened V by 5 bases and J by 2 bases, and 22 bases separated the two germline ends. Per germline, CDR1 SEHNR and CDR2 FQNEAQ (reference sequence). DNA for the CDR3: TGTGCCAGCAGCGGGATTGGTATGGGGGTCCTTACCTACGAGCAGTACTTC. Encoded protein: CASSGIGMGVLTYEQYF.

In its sample, this clonotype is medium-sized. The chain is built from TRBV7-9 and TRBJ1-2; 8 nucleotides match TRBD1. Trimming at V came to 5 bases and at J to 5 bases, leaving 13 bases not matched to a gene. The CDR3 covers 16 residues. CDR1 SEHNR and CDR2 FQNEAQ come from the germline V gene (reference sequence). The CDR3 coding sequence is TGTGCCAGCAGCCTACCCCTCAGGGACAGGCGGTATGGCTACACCTTC. Protein product: CASSLPLRDRRYGYTF.

This clonotype was counted ten times or more. V and J are TRBV20-1 and TRBJ2-7; 9 nucleotides align to TRBD2. Germline V gene lookup returns CDR1 DFQATT and CDR2 SNEGSKA (reference sequence). Unmatched junction bases numbered 7, after V lost 0 bases and J lost 4 bases. This CDR3 is 15 amino acids long. This CDR3 is CSARDLAGGKYEQYF. The DNA of the CDR3 is TGCAGTGCTAGAGATCTTGCGGGGGGGAAGTACGAGCAGTACTTC.

The DNA of the CDR3 is TGCGCCAGCAGTCTGACCAACAGGGCCAATCAGCCCCAGCATTTT. It specifies CASSLTNRANQPQHF. The chain couples TRBV10-2 to TRBJ1-5; TRBD1 might be the D (6 bases). The V and J ends lost 5 bases and 3 bases respectively, with 14 bases between them. The germline V gene encodes CDR1 WSHSY and CDR2 SAAADI. The CDR3 has 15 residues.

This clonotype was observed many times. V gene TRBV20-1 combines with J gene TRBJ2-4; a possible D gene is TRBD2 (5 bases). Looked up from germline, CDR1 is DFQATT and CDR2 is SNEGSKA (reference sequence). The CDR3 spans 11 residues. V was cut by 7 bases and J by 9 bases, with 13 bases left in between. This CDR3 reads CSERSGGIQYF. The CDR3 bases are TGCAGTGAAAGGAGTGGAGGCATTCAGTACTTC.

The rearrangement uses TRBV29-1 and TRBJ1-1, with D possibly being TRBD1 (6 bases). Looked up from germline, CDR1 is SQVTM and CDR2 is ANQGSEA. CDR3 size: 13 residues. Trimming left V 2 bases short and J 4 bases short, with 11 bases between. The CDR3 reads CSVERGQSTEAFF. CDR3 in DNA: TGCAGCGTTGAACGGGGGCAGAGCACTGAAGCTTTCTTT. Using reference TRBV29-1 and TRBJ1-1 for the parts outside the CDR3, the full variable domain is SAVISQKPSRDICQRGTSLTIQCQVDSQVTMMFWYRQQPGQSLTLIATANQGSEATYESGFVIDKFPISRPNLTFSTLTVSNMSPEDSSIYLCSVERGQSTEAFFGQGTRLTVV.

This clonotype came up a few times. J is TRBJ2-2 and V is TRBV7-2; D call uncertain. This CDR3 has 13 residues. In germline, CDR1 is SGHTA, CDR2 FQGNSA. V was clipped by 5 bases and J by 4 bases, with 8 bases between them. CDR3 nucleotides: TGTGCCAGCAGCACCCCCCCCACCGGGGAGCTGTTTTTT. The encoded protein is CASSTPPTGELFF.

This clonotype is termed medium-sized (0.01 to 0.1%). The chain uses TRBV10-3 and TRBJ2-3; 8 positions agree with TRBD2. Trimming removed 9 bases from V and 0 bases from J; junction bases left unmatched: 5. The CDR3 length is 14 residues. Germline CDR1 is ENHRY and CDR2 is SYGVKD. CDR3 protein: CAMRGAYSTDTQYF. CDR3 nucleotides: TGTGCCATGCGGGGGGCCTATAGCACAGATACGCAGTATTTT.

The V gene is TRBV10-3, the J gene TRBJ1-2; D remains unclear. V lost 0 bases and J 2 bases, leaving 4 bases between the germline ends. The V gene's germline CDR1 is ENHRY and CDR2 SYGVKD. CDR3 length: 13 residues. The CDR3 is CAISESKNYGYTF. The CDR3 region has the DNA TGTGCCATCAGTGAGTCGAAGAACTATGGCTACACCTTC.